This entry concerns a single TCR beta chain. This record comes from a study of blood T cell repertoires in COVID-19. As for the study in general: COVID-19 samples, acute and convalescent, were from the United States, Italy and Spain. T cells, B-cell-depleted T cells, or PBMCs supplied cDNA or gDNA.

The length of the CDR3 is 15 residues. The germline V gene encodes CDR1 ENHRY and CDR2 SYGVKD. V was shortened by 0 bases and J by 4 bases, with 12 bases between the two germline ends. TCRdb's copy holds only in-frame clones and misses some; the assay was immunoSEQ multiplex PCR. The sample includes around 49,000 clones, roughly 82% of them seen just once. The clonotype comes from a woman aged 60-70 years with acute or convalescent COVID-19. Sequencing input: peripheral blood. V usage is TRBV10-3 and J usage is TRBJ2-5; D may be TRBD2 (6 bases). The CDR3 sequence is CAISESDYGGETQYF. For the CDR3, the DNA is TGTGCCATCAGTGAGTCTGACTACGGGGGAGAGACCCAGTACTTC.